This TCR beta chain was recorded in a study of beta chain features in type 1 diabetes. As for the study in general: Regarding age, gender and cell yields, patients proved similar to healthy donors. Study-wide results and limits: Moderately but significantly shorter TCRB CDR3s were found in Type 1 diabetes patients in all four CD4+ subsets.

This CDR3 has 14 amino acids. CDR1 and CDR2 (germline): LGHNA, YSLEER. The germline V and J ends were trimmed by 4 bases and 6 bases, with 13 bases remaining between them. The isolated RNA, all of it, was reverse transcribed, so expressed TCRB transcripts were what got sequenced. Libraries were prepared by immunoSEQ multiplex PCR; TCRdb keeps only in-frame clonotypes and omits some of them. The table has some 270,000 clones, about a tenth seen once. Concerning this clone itself: Antigen: not known.

This TCR came from a man aged 25 to 45 with type 1 diabetes. The V gene is TRBV4-3, the J gene TRBJ1-5; D might be TRBD1 (5 bases). The specimen sequenced was naive CD4+ T cells from blood. The CDR3: CASSLSQGGQPQHF. CDR3 sequence (DNA): TGCGCCAGCAGCCTTAGCCAGGGTGGTCAGCCCCAGCATTTT.